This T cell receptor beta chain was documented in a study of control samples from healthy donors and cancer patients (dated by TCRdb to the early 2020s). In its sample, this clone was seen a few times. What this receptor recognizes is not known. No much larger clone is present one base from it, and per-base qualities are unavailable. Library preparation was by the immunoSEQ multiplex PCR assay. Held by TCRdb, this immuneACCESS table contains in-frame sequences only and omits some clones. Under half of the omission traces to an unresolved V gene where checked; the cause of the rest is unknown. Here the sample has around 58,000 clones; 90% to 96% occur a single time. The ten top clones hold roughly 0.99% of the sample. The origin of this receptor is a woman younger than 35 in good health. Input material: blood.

The CDR3 in this case is CASSLMGGGYNEQFF. The bases read TGTGCCAGCAGCTTAATGGGGGGCGGTTACAATGAGCAGTTCTTC. The chain links TRBV7-2 with TRBJ2-1; the D match is possibly TRBD1 or TRBD2, with 6 bases aligned in each. The CDR3 sequence holds 15 residues, the cysteine and phenylalanine included. Here the CDR3 DNA is all that survives: 45 bases in frame from base 1. The germline V gene encodes CDR1 SGHTA and CDR2 FQGNSA. Relative to germline, V is 2 bases shorter and J is 4 bases shorter, with 12 bases between their ends.